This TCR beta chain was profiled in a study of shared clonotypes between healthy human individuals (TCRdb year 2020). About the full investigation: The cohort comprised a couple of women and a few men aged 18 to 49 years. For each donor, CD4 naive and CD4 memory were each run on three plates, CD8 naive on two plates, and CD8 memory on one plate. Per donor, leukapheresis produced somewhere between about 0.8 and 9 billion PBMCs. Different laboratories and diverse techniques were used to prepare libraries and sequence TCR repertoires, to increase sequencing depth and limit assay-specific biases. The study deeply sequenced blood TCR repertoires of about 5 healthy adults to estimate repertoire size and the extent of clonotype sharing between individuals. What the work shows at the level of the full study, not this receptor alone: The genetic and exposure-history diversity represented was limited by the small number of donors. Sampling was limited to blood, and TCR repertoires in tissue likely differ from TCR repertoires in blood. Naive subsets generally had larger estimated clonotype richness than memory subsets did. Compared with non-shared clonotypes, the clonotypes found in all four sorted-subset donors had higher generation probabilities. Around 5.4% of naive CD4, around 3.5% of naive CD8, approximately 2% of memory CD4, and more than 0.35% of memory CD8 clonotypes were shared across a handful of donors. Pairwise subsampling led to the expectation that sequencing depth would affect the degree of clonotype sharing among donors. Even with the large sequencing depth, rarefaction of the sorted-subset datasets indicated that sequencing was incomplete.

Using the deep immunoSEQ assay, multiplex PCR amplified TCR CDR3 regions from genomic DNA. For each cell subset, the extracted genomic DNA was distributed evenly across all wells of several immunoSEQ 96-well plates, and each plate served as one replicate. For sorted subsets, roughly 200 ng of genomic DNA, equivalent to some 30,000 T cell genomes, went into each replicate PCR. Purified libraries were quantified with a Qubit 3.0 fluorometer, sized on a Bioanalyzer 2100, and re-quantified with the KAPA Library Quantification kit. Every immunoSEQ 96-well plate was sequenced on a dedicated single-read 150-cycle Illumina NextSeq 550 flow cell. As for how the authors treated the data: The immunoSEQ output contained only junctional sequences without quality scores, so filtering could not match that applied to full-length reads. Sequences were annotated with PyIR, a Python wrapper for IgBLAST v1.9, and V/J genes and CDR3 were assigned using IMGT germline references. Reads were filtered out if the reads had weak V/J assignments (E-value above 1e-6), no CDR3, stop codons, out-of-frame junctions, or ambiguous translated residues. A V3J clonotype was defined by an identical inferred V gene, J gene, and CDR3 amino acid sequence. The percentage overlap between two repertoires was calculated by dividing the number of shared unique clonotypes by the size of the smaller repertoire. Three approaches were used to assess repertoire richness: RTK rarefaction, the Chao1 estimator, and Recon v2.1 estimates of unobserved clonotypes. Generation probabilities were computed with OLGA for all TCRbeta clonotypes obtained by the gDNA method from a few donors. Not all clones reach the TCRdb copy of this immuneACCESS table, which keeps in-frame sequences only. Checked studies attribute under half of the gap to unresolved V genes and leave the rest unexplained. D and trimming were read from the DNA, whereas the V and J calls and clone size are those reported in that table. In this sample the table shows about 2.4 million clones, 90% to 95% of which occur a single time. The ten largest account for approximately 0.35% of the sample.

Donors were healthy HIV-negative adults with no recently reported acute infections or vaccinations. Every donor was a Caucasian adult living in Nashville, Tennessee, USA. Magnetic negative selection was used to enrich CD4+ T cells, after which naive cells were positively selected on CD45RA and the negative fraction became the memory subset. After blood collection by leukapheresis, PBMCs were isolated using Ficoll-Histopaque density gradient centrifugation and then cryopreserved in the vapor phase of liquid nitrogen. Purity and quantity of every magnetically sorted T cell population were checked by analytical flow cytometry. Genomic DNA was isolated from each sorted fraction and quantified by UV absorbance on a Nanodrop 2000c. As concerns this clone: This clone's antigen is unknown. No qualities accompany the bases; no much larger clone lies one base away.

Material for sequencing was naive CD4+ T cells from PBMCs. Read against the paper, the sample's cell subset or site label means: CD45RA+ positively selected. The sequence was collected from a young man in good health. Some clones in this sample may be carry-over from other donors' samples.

The nucleotide sequence is given as TGTGCCAGCAGTTACTCCGGGGCCCGAGAGACCCAGTACTTC. Its translation reads: CASSYSGARETQYF. The rearrangement joined TRBV6-5 to TRBJ2-5; the D call is possibly TRBD1 or TRBD2, each sharing 5 bases. Its CDR3 holds 14 amino acids, cysteine through phenylalanine. Only the CDR3 portion is preserved as DNA: 42 bases, with reading frame beginning at the first base. From a lookup of the germline V gene, CDR1 and CDR2 are MNHEY and SVGAGI. The V end loses 0 bases and the J end loses 4 bases, and a stretch of 9 bases separates them.